This TCR beta chain was sequenced in a study of T cell responses to AZD1222 COVID-19 vaccine. General study findings and limits: Repertoires were obtained only post-peak T cell response.

Assay used: immunoSEQ multiplex PCR; TCRdb lists only in-frame clones, some missing. The table has roughly 100,000 clones, 70% to 90% seen once; the top ten hold approximately 5%. V was shortened by 1 base and J by 4 bases, with 9 bases between the two germline ends. CDR1 is SGHTA, CDR2 FQGNSA, per germline. The CDR3 runs to 14 residues. A remark on this clone: Its cognate antigen is unknown.

The V gene is TRBV7-2, the J gene TRBJ2-3; D gene ambiguous. This TCR came from an adult in good health. The input for sequencing was peripheral blood, taken on day 0 of AZD1222 vaccination. The CDR3 protein is CASSLGSRADTQYF. CDR3 coding DNA: TGTGCCAGCAGCTTAGGGTCCCGCGCAGATACGCAGTATTTT.